This T cell receptor (beta chain) emerged from a study of HIV-infected patients and healthy controls (dated by TCRdb to 2013 to 2014). Regarding the study in general: The question the study tested was whether immune perturbation and reconstitution could be captured by deep TCR repertoire sequencing of small blood samples from HIV patients.

Using SuperScript III with primers targeting the alpha and beta constant regions, around 500 ng of RNA was reverse transcribed. Alpha and beta chain libraries were generated separately via chain-specific third strand synthesis with multiplexing indices. The protocol used a single primer pair to amplify all rearrangements within a chain, which avoided primer bias, and attached molecular barcodes to each cDNA molecule. T4 RNA Ligase 1 joined purified cDNA to a 5' RACE adapter that carried a random hexamer and the SP2 sequencing primer site. The authors primed second strand synthesis from the SP2 site with Phusion polymerase and used slow temperature ramps to favor optimal annealing. Joined together, two random hexamer sequences that had both been added before amplification formed the 12-nucleotide barcode of each molecule. A short first PCR added P5 and P7 adapter elements plus a second index, followed by a roughly 25-cycle amplification PCR with P5s and P7 primers. A total of 27 PCR cycles were applied to the libraries, which were quantified on a Qubit, sized on a Bioanalyzer, and diluted to 4 to 4.5 nM. Normalized libraries were sequenced on an Illumina MiSeq with 2 x 250 paired-end kits. Into around 9.4 ul Tris-Cl, the reverse transcription reactions were eluted following cleanup on MinElute columns. Adapter ligations were incubated for less than 30 hours at 16 degrees C and subsequently purified with AMPure XP beads at a 1:1 ratio. Per the original workflow: Demultiplexed FASTQ files were processed with a modified Decombinator by which V, J, insert and barcode information was output. Sequences that shared a barcode but differed from the dominant sequence were treated as errors and discarded, and barcodes were clustered at Levenshtein distance 3 and counted to estimate the original cDNA molecules. Downstream analyses used R packages ineq, vegan, igraph and RCytoscape, with IMGT nomenclature and CDR3 definitions. V gene usage was calculated across distinct sequences, with every TCR tallied a single time to avoid skew from clonal expansion. Similarity networks connected unique CDR3 amino acid sequences within a donor whenever two sequences differed by a single Levenshtein edit. In the repertoires, a search was made for a compiled set of published HIV-specific CDR3s (92 alpha, several hundred beta) and CMV-specific CDR3s (approximately 13 alpha, over 250 beta). It was shown by random subsampling to size-matched repertoires that the decreased diversity of patients was not caused by their lower sequence numbers. TCRdb handled the public reads itself, with Q25 trimming in fastp and clone calling in MiXCR, and kept productive beta chains. Rows matching on CDR3 protein sequence are summarized as one entry with the most common DNA and genes. These V and J calls are TCRdb output, not the study's own analysis. In this sample the table shows about 8,500 distinct CDR3 sequences, around 5.8% of which occur a single time. The top ten clonotypes cover roughly 8% of the sample.

This clonotype is classified as medium-sized (0.01 to 0.1%). Its antigen is still unknown. Base-call qualities are not available, and no considerably larger clone is one nucleotide away. The investigation overall reported the following: Processing included only sixteen HIV-infected individuals, and this was regarded by the authors as a major limit on how widely the findings apply. By Jaccard index and by the count of highly shared sequences, healthy controls shared more CDR3s between individuals than HIV+ patients did. The observed differences in diversity could not be explained by the slight differences in age and sex profiles between the study cohorts. Roughly threefold more distinct CDR3s and higher Shannon diversity were observed in healthy control repertoires than in untreated HIV+ repertoires. In size-matched repertoire data, the apparent post-therapy recovery of the Gini index in HIV-infected patients was not replicated. The pairing of alpha and beta chains was not determined in the samples. The use of whole blood limited sequencing depth and precluded separation of the dynamics of distinct T-cell subpopulations. Eight alpha and eight beta V genes showed significantly different mean usage between HIV-infected patients and controls. Most CMV-associated CDR3s became more frequent during therapy, although their change was not significant, whereas HIV-associated CDR3s showed a significant decrease in frequency. HIV-infected repertoires showed significantly elevated mean Gini indices relative to controls, which possibly reflects oligoclonality. Donor HLA types were not determined in the study. Differing numbers of distinct sequences in patients and controls hindered comparison, and size-matching assigned excessive weight to rare events in the HIV-infected data. Alpha-chain CDR3s from MAIT cells occurred at high frequency in healthy controls but were severely depleted in HIV+ repertoires.

Whole blood was used without cell fractionation, so all unsorted peripheral T cells were reflected in the repertoire. Ten uninfected healthy donors were sampled as controls, a few of whom were sampled twice approximately 14 weeks apart. For RNA extraction, 2 to 3 ml of peripheral blood was collected into Tempus tubes. The TURBO-DNase kit was used to remove leftover genomic DNA, and GLOBINclear was used to deplete globin mRNA. According to the germline V gene (reference sequence), CDR1 reads MNHEY and CDR2 reads SMNVEV. V and J lose 9 bases and 8 bases, and a span of 12 bases separates them. Measured from the cysteine to the phenylalanine, the CDR3 is 11 residues long. Only the CDR3 part of the read is kept: 33 bases, read in frame from the first base.

Rearrangement joined TRBV27 to TRBJ2-3, with the D gene call left open. Sample: blood. This clonotype was obtained from an adult in good health. At the DNA level, the sequence is TGTGCCAGTAATACTGGAGTTACGCAGTATTTT. This gives the protein CASNTGVTQYF.